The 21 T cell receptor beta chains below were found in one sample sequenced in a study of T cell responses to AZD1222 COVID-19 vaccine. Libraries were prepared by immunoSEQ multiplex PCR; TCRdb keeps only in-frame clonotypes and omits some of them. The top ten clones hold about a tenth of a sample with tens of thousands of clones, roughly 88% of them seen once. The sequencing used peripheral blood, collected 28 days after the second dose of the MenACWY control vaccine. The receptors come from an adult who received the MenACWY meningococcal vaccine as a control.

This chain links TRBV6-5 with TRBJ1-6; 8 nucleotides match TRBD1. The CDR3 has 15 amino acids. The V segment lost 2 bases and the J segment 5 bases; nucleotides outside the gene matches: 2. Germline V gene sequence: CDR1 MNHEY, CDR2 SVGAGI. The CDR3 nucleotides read TGTGCCAGCAGTTACGGGGACAGGAATAATTCACCCCTCCACTTT. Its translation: CASSYGDRNNSPLHF.

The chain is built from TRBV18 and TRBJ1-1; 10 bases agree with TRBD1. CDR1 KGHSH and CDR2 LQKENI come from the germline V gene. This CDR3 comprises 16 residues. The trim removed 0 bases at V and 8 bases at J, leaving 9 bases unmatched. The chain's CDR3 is CASSPPYRDRGSEAFF. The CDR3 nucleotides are TGTGCCAGCTCACCACCTTACCGGGACAGGGGCTCGGAAGCTTTCTTT.

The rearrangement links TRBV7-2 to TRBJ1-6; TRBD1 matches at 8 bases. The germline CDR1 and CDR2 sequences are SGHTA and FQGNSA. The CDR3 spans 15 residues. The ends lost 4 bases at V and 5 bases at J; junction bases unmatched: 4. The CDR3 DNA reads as TGTGCCAGCAGCTCTCAGGGGGCAAATAATTCACCCCTCCACTTT. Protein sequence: CASSSQGANNSPLHF.

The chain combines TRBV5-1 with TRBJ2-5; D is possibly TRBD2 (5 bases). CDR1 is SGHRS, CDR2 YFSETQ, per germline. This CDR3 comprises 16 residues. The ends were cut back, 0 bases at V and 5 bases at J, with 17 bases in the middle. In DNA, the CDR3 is TGCGCCAGCAGCTTGGAAGGGAGTGATCTTTGGGAGACCCAGTACTTC. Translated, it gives CASSLEGSDLWETQYF.

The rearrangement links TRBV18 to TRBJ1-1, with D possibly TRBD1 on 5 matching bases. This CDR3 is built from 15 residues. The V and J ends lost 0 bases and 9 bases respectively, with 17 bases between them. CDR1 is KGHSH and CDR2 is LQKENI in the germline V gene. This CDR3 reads CASSPPGDRDKKAFF. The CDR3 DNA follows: TGTGCCAGCTCACCACCCGGCGACAGAGACAAGAAAGCTTTCTTT.

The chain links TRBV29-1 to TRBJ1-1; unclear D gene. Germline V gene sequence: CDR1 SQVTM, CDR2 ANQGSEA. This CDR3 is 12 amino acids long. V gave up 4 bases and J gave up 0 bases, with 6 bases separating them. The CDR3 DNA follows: TGCAGCGTTGGGTCTGTGAACACTGAAGCTTTCTTT. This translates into CSVGSVNTEAFF.

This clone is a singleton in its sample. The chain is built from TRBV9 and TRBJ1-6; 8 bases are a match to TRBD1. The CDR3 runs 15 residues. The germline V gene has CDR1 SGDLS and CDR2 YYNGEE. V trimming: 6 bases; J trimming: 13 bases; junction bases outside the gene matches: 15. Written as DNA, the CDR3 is TGTGCCAGCACTAGGAACCGGGACAGGAAAGGGCCCCTCCACTTT. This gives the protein CASTRNRDRKGPLHF.

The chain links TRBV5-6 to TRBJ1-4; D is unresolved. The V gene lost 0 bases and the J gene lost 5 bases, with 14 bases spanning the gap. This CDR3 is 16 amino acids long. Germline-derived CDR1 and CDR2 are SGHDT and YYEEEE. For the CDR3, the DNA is TGTGCCAGCAGCTTGGTGAGACCCGACGGGAATGAAAAACTGTTTTTT. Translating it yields CASSLVRPDGNEKLFF.

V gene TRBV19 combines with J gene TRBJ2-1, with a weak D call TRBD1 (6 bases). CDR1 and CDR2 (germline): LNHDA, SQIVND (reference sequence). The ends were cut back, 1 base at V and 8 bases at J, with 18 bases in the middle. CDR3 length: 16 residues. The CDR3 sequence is CASSIAGGQGIHEQFF. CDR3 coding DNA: TGTGCCAGTAGTATAGCCGGTGGGCAGGGGATCCATGAGCAGTTCTTC. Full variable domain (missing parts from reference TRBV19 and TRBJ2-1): DGGITQSPKYLFRKEGQNVTLSCEQNLNHDAMYWYRQDPGQGLRLIYYSQIVNDFQKGDIAEGYSVSREKKESFPLTVTSAQKNPTAFYLCASSIAGGQGIHEQFFGPGTRLTVL.

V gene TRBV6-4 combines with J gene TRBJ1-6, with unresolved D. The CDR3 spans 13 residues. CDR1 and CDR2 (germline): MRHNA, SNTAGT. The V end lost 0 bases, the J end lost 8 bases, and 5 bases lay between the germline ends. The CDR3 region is CASSDSRDSPLHF. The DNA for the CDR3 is TGTGCCAGCAGTGACTCAAGGGATTCACCCCTCCACTTT.

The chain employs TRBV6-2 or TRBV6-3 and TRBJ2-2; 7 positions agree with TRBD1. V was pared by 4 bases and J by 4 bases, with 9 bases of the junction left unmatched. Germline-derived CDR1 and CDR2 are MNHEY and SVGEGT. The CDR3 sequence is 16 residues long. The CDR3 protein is CASSSRTGAATGELFF. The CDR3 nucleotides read TGTGCCAGCAGTTCTCGGACAGGAGCTGCCACCGGGGAGCTGTTTTTT.

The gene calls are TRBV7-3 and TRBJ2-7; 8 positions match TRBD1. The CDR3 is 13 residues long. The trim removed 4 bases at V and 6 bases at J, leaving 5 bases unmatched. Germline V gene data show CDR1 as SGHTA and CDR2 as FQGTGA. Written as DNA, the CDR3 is TGTGCCAGCAGCTCGACAGGGGTCGGCGAGCAGTACTTC. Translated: CASSSTGVGEQYF.

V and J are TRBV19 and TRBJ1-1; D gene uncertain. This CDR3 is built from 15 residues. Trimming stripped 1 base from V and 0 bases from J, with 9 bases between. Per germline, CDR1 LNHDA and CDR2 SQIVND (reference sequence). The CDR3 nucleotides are TGTGCCAGTAGTATAGCTCCAGGTATGAACACTGAAGCTTTCTTT. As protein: CASSIAPGMNTEAFF.

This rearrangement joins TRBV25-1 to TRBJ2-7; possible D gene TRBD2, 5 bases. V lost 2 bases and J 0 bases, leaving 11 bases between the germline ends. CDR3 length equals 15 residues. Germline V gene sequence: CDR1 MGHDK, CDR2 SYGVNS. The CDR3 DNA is TGTGCCAGCAGTGAAAGGAGGACCGGCTCCTACGAGCAGTACTTC. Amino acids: CASSERRTGSYEQYF.

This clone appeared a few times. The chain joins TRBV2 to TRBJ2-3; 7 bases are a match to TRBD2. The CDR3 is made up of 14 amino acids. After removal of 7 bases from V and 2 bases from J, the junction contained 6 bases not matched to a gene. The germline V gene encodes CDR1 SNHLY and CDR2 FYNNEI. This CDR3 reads CASTASGNTDTQYF. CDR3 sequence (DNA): TGTGCCAGCACGGCTAGCGGAAACACAGATACGCAGTATTTT.

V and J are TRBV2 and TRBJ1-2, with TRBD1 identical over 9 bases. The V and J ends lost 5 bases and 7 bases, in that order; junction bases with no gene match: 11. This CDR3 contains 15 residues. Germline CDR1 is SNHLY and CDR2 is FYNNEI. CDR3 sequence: CASSFRSGQGPGYTF. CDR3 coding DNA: TGTGCCAGCAGTTTCCGGTCGGGACAGGGCCCTGGCTACACCTTC. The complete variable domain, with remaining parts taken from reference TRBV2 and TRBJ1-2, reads EPEVTQTPSHQVTQMGQEVILRCVPISNHLYFYWYRQILGQKVEFLVSFYNNEISEKSEIFDDQFSVERPDGSNFTLKIRSTKLEDSAMYFCASSFRSGQGPGYTFGSGTRLTVV.

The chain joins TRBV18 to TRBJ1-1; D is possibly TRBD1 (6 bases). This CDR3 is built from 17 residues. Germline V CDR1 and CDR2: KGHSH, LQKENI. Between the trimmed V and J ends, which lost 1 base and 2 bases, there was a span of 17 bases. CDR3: CASSPRGARNLNTEAFF. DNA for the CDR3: TGTGCCAGCTCACCACGGGGGGCCCGAAATCTTAACACTGAAGCTTTCTTT. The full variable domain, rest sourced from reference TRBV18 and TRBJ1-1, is NAGVMQNPRHLVRRRGQEARLRCSPMKGHSHVYWYRQLPEEGLKFMVYLQKENIIDESGMPKERFSAEFPKEGPSILRIQQVVRGDSAAYFCASSPRGARNLNTEAFFGQGTRLTVV.

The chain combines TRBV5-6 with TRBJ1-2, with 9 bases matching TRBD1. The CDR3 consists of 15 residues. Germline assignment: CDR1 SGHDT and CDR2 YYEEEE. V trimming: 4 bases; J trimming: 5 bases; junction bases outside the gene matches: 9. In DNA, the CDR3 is TGTGCCAGCAGCACGTGGGACAGGGTGGAATATGGCTACACCTTC. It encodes CASSTWDRVEYGYTF.

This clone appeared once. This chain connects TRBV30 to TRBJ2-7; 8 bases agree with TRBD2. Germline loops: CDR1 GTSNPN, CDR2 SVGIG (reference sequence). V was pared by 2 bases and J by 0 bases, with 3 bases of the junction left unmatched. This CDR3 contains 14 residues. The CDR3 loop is CAWSRGGSSYEQYF. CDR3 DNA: TGTGCCTGGAGTCGGGGGGGAAGCTCCTACGAGCAGTACTTC.

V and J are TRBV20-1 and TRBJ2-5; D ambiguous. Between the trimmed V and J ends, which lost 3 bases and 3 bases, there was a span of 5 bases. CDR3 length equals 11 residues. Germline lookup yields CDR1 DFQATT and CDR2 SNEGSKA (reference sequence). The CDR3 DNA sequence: TGCAGTGCTAGTACTGAAGAGACCCAGTACTTC. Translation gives CSASTEETQYF.

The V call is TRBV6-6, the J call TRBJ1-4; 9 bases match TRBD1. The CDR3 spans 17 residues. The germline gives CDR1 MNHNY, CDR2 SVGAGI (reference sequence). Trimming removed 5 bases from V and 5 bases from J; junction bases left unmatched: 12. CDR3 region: CASSPGQGPPRNEKLFF. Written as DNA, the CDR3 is TGTGCCAGCAGTCCGGGACAGGGACCGCCTAGGAATGAAAAACTGTTTTTT.